One and the same sample provided the 16 T cell receptor beta chains below, sequenced in a study of T cells in Graves' hyperthyroidism and ophthalmopathy. RNA transcripts gave rise to amplified TCR beta CDR3 regions. The HTBI set primed first-round TCR CDR3 RT-PCR. From the multiplex PCR reads, TCRdb called clonotypes with MiXCR, one entry per CDR3 protein. The profile covers 500,000 to 800,000 distinct CDR3 sequences, with about 45% appearing a single time and less than 8.5% taken by the ten largest. The sample was peripheral blood or thyroid tissue (not recorded which). The receptors were gathered from an adult man with Graves' disease, either hyperthyroidism or ophthalmopathy (not recorded which).

This sequence joins TRBV25-1 and TRBJ1-6, with a weak D call TRBD1 (5 bases). The germline V gene encodes CDR1 MGHDK and CDR2 SYGVNS. CDR3 length: 15 residues. V lost 4 bases and J lost 10, with 17 bases in between. CDR3: CASSGDGAGESPLHF. In DNA, the CDR3 is TGTGCCAGCAGTGGGGACGGAGCGGGTGAATCACCCCTCCACTTT. Based on the CDR3 plus reference TRBV25-1 and TRBJ1-6, the full variable domain is EADIYQTPRYLVIGTGKKITLECSQTMGHDKMYWYQQDPGMELHLIHYSYGVNSTEKGDLSSESTVSRIRTEHFPLTLESARPSHTSQYLCASSGDGAGESPLHFGNGTRLTVT.

On this clonotype: The final CDR3 position lacks the conserved phenylalanine or tryptophan, pointing to a likely read error. The rearrangement joins TRBV19 to TRBJ2-6, with 11 bases aligning to TRBD2. This CDR3 has 19 amino acids. Germline values: CDR1 LNHDA, CDR2 SQIVND (reference sequence). The junction had 9 bases not matched to a gene; V was cut back by 5 bases and J by 0 bases. The DNA of the CDR3 is TGTGCCAGTAGTCAGAGGACTAGCGGGTTGATCTCTGGGGCCAACGTCCTGACTCTC. Translation: CASSQRTSGLISGANVLTL.

This clonotype was seen more than once but under ten times. The chain couples TRBV7-9 to TRBJ1-3, with D hard to call. V was clipped by 10 bases and J by 1 base, with 11 bases between them. Germline CDR1 and CDR2: SEHNR and FQNEAQ (reference sequence). CDR3 size: 13 residues. The CDR3 sequence is CATQKGSGNTIYF. CDR3 coding DNA: TGTGCCACCCAGAAAGGATCTGGAAACACCATATATTTT.

This clonotype showed up many times. This chain uses TRBV15 with TRBJ1-6; a possible D gene is TRBD1 (5 bases). With 1 base removed from V and 10 bases from J, the gap between germline ends came to 20 bases. Per germline, CDR1 LNHNV and CDR2 YYDKDF (reference sequence). This CDR3 is 17 amino acids long. CDR3 protein: CATSRVPRTSGDSPLHF. DNA of the CDR3: TGTGCCACCAGCAGAGTTCCAAGGACCTCTGGGGACTCACCCCTCCACTTT.

The genes are TRBV9 and TRBJ2-7, with D possibly matching TRBD1 (5 bases). Trimming pared 0 bases from V and 0 bases from J, leaving 10 bases between. The CDR3 is 15 residues long. Germline-derived CDR1 and CDR2 are SGDLS and YYNGEE. The CDR3 DNA follows: TGTGCCAGCAGCGTAGGGGGCAGGGACTCCTACGAGCAGTACTTC. It translates to CASSVGGRDSYEQYF.

In the case of this clonotype: This may stem from a read error, because a much larger clone lies one nucleotide away. The chain recombines TRBV7-9 with TRBJ1-1; TRBD1 might be the D (5 bases). The germline V gene has CDR1 SEHNR and CDR2 FQNEAQ (reference sequence). The CDR3 is 13 residues long. In nucleotides, the CDR3 is TGTGCCAGCAGCCGAGCAGGGAACACTGAAGCTCTCTTT. Translating gives CASSRAGNTEALF. Combining the CDR3 with reference TRBV7-9 and TRBJ1-1 gives the whole variable domain DTGVSQNPRHKITKRGQNVTFRCDPISEHNRLYWYRQTLGQGPEFLTYFQNEAQLEKSRLLSDRFSAERPKGSFSTLEIQRTEQGDSAMYLCASSRAGNTEALFGQGTRLTVV.

This clonotype has just a few counts. The genes are TRBV6-1 and TRBJ1-2, with 7 positions matching TRBD1. J gave up 8 bases and V 4 bases, and 7 bases lay outside the gene matches. The CDR3 runs 13 residues. Looked up from germline, CDR1 is MNHNS and CDR2 is SASEGT. CDR3 sequence (DNA): TGTGCCAGCAGTGCCGACAGGGTCCAAGGCTACACCTTC. Its translation is CASSADRVQGYTF.

The J gene is TRBJ1-2, the V gene TRBV6-5; no clear D gene. The CDR3 loop spans 12 amino acids. V lost 8 bases, J lost 4 bases, and 11 bases lay in between. Germline V gene data show CDR1 as MNHEY and CDR2 as SVGAGI. The DNA for the CDR3 is TGTGCCAGCGGGAGCCGAAGCTATGGCTACACCTTC. Residues: CASGSRSYGYTF.

The V and J genes are TRBV2 and TRBJ2-6, with a weak D call TRBD2 (5 bases). V gave up 5 bases and J gave up 0 bases, with 14 bases separating them. Germline V gene data show CDR1 as SNHLY and CDR2 as FYNNEI. The CDR3 totals 17 residues. CDR3: CASSYDRDNSGANVLTF. In nucleotides, the CDR3 is TGTGCCAGCAGTTACGACCGGGATAACTCTGGGGCCAACGTCCTGACTTTC. The complete variable domain, with remaining parts taken from reference TRBV2 and TRBJ2-6, reads EPEVTQTPSHQVTQMGQEVILRCVPISNHLYFYWYRQILGQKVEFLVSFYNNEISEKSEIFDDQFSVERPDGSNFTLKIRSTKLEDSAMYFCASSYDRDNSGANVLTFGAGSRLTVL.

In its sample, this clonotype was seen many times. The chain is built from TRBV20-1 and TRBJ2-7; D is perhaps TRBD2 (5 bases). The germline CDR1 and CDR2 sequences are DFQATT and SNEGSKA (reference sequence). V was pared by 3 bases and J by 5 bases, with 14 bases between. The CDR3 loop spans 13 amino acids. The CDR3 reads CSARDSPSNEQYF. Written as DNA, the CDR3 is TGCAGTGCTAGGGACTCACCTTCTAACGAGCAGTACTTC.

The V call is TRBV27, the J call TRBJ2-5; 7 bases align to TRBD1. The trim removed 5 bases at V and 4 bases at J, leaving 4 bases unmatched. The CDR3 loop spans 13 amino acids. Germline values: CDR1 MNHEY, CDR2 SMNVEV (reference sequence). For the CDR3, the DNA is TGTGCCAGCAGTGGGTACAGGGGAGAGACCCAGTACTTC. Translation: CASSGYRGETQYF.

This clonotype was counted once. At one of its ends the junction is not consistent with the germline gene, which may arise from a read error. V is TRBV20-1 and J is TRBJ2-2; D may be TRBD1 (6 bases). Germline CDR1 is DFQATT and CDR2 is SNEGSKA (reference sequence). This CDR3 contains 15 residues. CDR3 nucleotide sequence: TGTAGGGCAGACTCCGGGACAACGAACACCGGGGAGCTGTTTTTT. Protein product: CRADSGTTNTGELFF.

To note about this clonotype: With a much larger clone just one base away, this may be a read error. V and J are TRBV12-3 or TRBV12-4 and TRBJ1-3; D possibly corresponds to TRBD1 (5 bases). CDR3 length: 16 residues. CDR3 coding DNA: TGTGCCAGCAGTTCGAGGCAGGGCGACATCGGAAACGCCATATATTTT. Amino acids: CASSSRQGDIGNAIYF.

The chain is built from TRBV4-1 and TRBJ1-5; D not certain. Germline values: CDR1 MGHRA, CDR2 YSYEKL. The CDR3 spans 13 residues. Trimming shortened V by 1 base and J by 5 bases, and 6 bases separated the two germline ends. CDR3 sequence: CASSQVRDQPQHF. The DNA for the CDR3 is TGCGCCAGCAGCCAAGTGAGGGATCAGCCCCAGCATTTT.

This clonotype appeared a few times. J is TRBJ1-1 and V is TRBV6-6; the match to TRBD1 covers 9 bases. With 6 bases clipped from V and 3 bases from J, the junction kept 11 bases outside the gene matches. The CDR3 runs 16 residues. The germline V gene encodes CDR1 MNHNY and CDR2 SVGAGI (reference sequence). The CDR3: CASSDYVGQGYTEAFF. In nucleotides, the CDR3 is TGTGCCAGCAGCGATTACGTAGGACAGGGGTACACTGAAGCTTTCTTT.

In DNA, the CDR3 is TGTGCCAGCAGTGAAGCGCTTGGGAGAACTGAAGCTTTCTTT. Protein: CASSEALGRTEAFF. The chain recombines TRBV6-1 with TRBJ1-1; no definite D call. From germline, CDR1 is MNHNS and CDR2 SASEGT. The CDR3 is 14 amino acids. The V end was cut by 0 bases, the J end by 5 bases, with 10 bases between.